These 6 T cell receptor beta chains share one sample of origin, sequenced in a study of cytomegalovirus exposure and HLA in healthy donors. The PCR used 60 Vbeta and 13 Jbeta primers. Measured with immunoSEQ multiplex PCR; TCRdb has only the in-frame clones, and not every one. The sample lists roughly 200,000 clones, 85% occurring once. Source material: PBMCs. The source of these receptors is a woman between 50 and 59 years old in good health and CMV-seronegative.

The chain links TRBV5-5 to TRBJ2-5, with 7 positions matching TRBD1. TRBJ2-7 matches the DNA end more closely, so the J call is doubtful. Germline CDR1 reads SGHKS; CDR2 reads YYEKEE (reference sequence). The CDR3 totals 12 residues. The CDR3 reads CASSSTGFEQYF. CDR3 sequence (DNA): TGTGCCAGCAGCTCGACAGGGTTCGAGCAGTACTTC.

The rearrangement uses TRBV2 and TRBJ2-5, with TRBD1 as a possible D gene (5 bases). Germline loops: CDR1 SNHLY, CDR2 FYNNEI. The CDR3 extends over 16 amino acids. V lost 6 bases, J lost 7 bases, and 24 bases lay in between. The CDR3, as DNA: TGTGCCAGCAGAAGTAGACAGCCGAAACCCACGGGGACCCAGTACTTC. This translates into CASRSRQPKPTGTQYF.

This clone was seen once. The chain has TRBV7-6 and TRBJ2-7; 12 positions match TRBD2. The CDR3 sequence is 15 residues long. Per germline, CDR1 SGHVS and CDR2 FNYEAQ. The trim removed 4 bases at V and 4 bases at J, leaving 5 bases unmatched. The CDR3 DNA is TGTGCCAGCAGCTCCAGGACTAGCGGGGTATACGAGCAGTACTTC. It encodes CASSSRTSGVYEQYF.

The chain combines TRBV5-1 with TRBJ2-1; D might be TRBD1 (6 bases). Germline V gene data show CDR1 as SGHRS and CDR2 as YFSETQ. There are 14 residues in the CDR3. V was pared by 3 bases and J by 4 bases, with 11 bases between. The CDR3 DNA sequence: TGCGCCAGCAGCTCCGGGACAACTTACAATGAGCAGTTCTTC. This encodes CASSSGTTYNEQFF.

CDR3 residues: CAWSEGGGYTF. CDR3 nucleotide sequence: TGTGCCTGGAGTGAAGGGGGTGGCTACACCTTC. The chain joins TRBV30 to TRBJ1-2, with D possibly being TRBD1 (6 bases). This CDR3 region has 11 residues. Germline CDR1 GTSNPN, CDR2 SVGIG (reference sequence). V shed 1 base and J shed 7 bases, with 7 bases lying between them.

The rearrangement uses TRBV20-1 and TRBJ2-3; D not certain. V was shortened by 3 bases and J by 2 bases, with 3 bases between the two germline ends. Germline V gene sequence: CDR1 DFQATT, CDR2 SNEGSKA (reference sequence). There are 11 residues in the CDR3. The CDR3 region has the DNA TGCAGTGCTAGCCTCACAGATACGCAGTATTTT. Protein: CSASLTDTQYF.